This TCR beta chain was sequenced during a study of OX40 agonist ivuxolimab in advanced cancers. As for the study in general: Six ivuxolimab dose levels, 0.01 to 10 mg/kg, were given intravenously every 2 weeks.

Regarding the study as a whole: Certain nonresponding patients likewise had low normalized T-cell clonal expansion.

Profiling relied on immunoSEQ multiplex PCR, and the TCRdb table lists in-frame clones only, not all of them. The sample holds 35,000 to 45,000 clones, about three quarters seen once. Unmatched junction bases numbered 13, after V lost 6 bases and J lost 4 bases. Looked up from germline, CDR1 is MDHEN and CDR2 is SYDVKM. This CDR3 contains 16 residues. Concerning this clone: Its cognate antigen is unknown.

The sample here was CD4+ or CD8+ T cells sorted from blood, taken in a trial of the OX40 agonist ivuxolimab. This receptor was taken from an adult with an advanced solid tumor such as melanoma, head and neck, liver or kidney cancer. The chain employs TRBV28 and TRBJ1-2; 8 nucleotides agree with TRBD1. The CDR3 nucleotides are TGTGCCAGCAGCGGGGGGGCAGGGGGCGCGGGCTATGGCTACACCTTC. It codes for CASSGGAGGAGYGYTF.